Presented here are 11 T cell receptor beta chains from one specimen sequenced in a study of shared clonotypes between healthy human individuals. Libraries were prepared by immunoSEQ multiplex PCR; TCRdb keeps only in-frame clonotypes and omits some of them. This table has more than 2 million clones, nearly 97% appearing once. The sequencing input was naive CD4+ T cells sorted from blood. Subset specified: CD45RA+ positively selected. The receptor source for this set is a man younger than 30 in good health.

As for this clone: Other DNA sequences in the same sample also yield this CDR3. The chain joins TRBV18 to TRBJ2-5; unclear D gene. Between the trimmed V and J ends, which lost 4 bases and 5 bases, there was a span of 8 bases. The germline CDR1 and CDR2 sequences are KGHSH and LQKENI. This CDR3 is 12 amino acids long. The CDR3 DNA sequence: TGTGCCAGCTCACGGTTGGGGGAGACCCAGTACTTC. Encoded protein: CASSRLGETQYF.

The V call is TRBV23-1, the J call TRBJ1-2; D perhaps matches TRBD1 (6 bases). Being an ORF, TRBV23-1 has a function that is uncertain. The CDR3 extends over 16 amino acids. Trimming took off 3 bases at V and 4 bases at J, with 18 bases between the two ends. CDR3 region: CASSHFGQTASYGYTF. For the CDR3, the DNA is TGCGCCAGCAGTCACTTTGGACAGACCGCTTCCTATGGCTACACCTTC.

The gene calls are TRBV7-2 and TRBJ2-7; D not certain. V lost 1 base to trimming and J lost 6 bases, with 10 bases between them. The CDR3 totals 13 residues. Germline V gene data show CDR1 as SGHTA and CDR2 as FQGNSA. DNA of the CDR3: TGTGCCAGCAGCTTAGTACACGGCTCCGAGCAGTACTTC. Its translation is CASSLVHGSEQYF.

The V call is TRBV4-1, the J call TRBJ2-2; D may be TRBD1 or TRBD2 (5 bases each). This CDR3 has 13 amino acids. CDR1 is MGHRA and CDR2 is YSYEKL in the germline V gene. The V gene lost 1 base and the J gene lost 8 bases, with 8 bases spanning the gap. CDR3 DNA sequence: TGCGCCAGCAGCCAAGGGGACGGGGGGGAGCTGTTTTTT. Residues: CASSQGDGGELFF.

CDR3 protein: CASSEGWAGGELFF. The DNA for the CDR3 is TGTGCCAGCAGTGAGGGTTGGGCCGGCGGGGAGCTGTTTTTT. The chain carries TRBV2 and TRBJ2-2; D remains unclear. CDR1 and CDR2 from the germline V gene are SNHLY and FYNNEI. The CDR3 sequence is 14 residues long. Trimming stripped 3 bases from V and 7 bases from J, with 12 bases between.

This chain uses TRBV9 with TRBJ1-2; D uncertain. Trimming took 0 bases from V and 11 from J, leaving 11 bases between them. CDR1 and CDR2 (germline): SGDLS, YYNGEE. The CDR3 consists of 12 residues. Written as DNA, the CDR3 is TGTGCCAGCAGCGTAGATAGGCTCCGGTACACCTTC. This codes for CASSVDRLRYTF.

This chain links TRBV18 with TRBJ1-1; tentatively, D is TRBD1 (6 bases). V lost 3 bases and J 2 bases, leaving 10 bases between the germline ends. CDR3 size: 14 residues. Per the germline V gene, CDR1 is KGHSH and CDR2 is LQKENI. The CDR3 loop is CASSPGAANTEAFF. In DNA, the CDR3 is TGTGCCAGCTCACCGGGGGCGGCAAACACTGAAGCTTTCTTT.

The chain combines TRBV18 with TRBJ2-7; possible D gene TRBD2, 6 bases. Germline V CDR1 and CDR2: KGHSH, LQKENI. CDR3 length equals 15 residues. The V end lost 6 bases, the J end lost 4 bases, and 19 bases lay between the germline ends. The CDR3 protein is CASSPGVRTTYEQYF. The CDR3 DNA reads TGTGCCAGCTCCCCGGGAGTAAGGACAACGTACGAGCAGTACTTC. The variable domain in full, completed from reference TRBV18 and TRBJ2-7, reads NAGVMQNPRHLVRRRGQEARLRCSPMKGHSHVYWYRQLPEEGLKFMVYLQKENIIDESGMPKERFSAEFPKEGPSILRIQQVVRGDSAAYFCASSPGVRTTYEQYFGPGTRLTVT.

The chain couples TRBV7-2 to TRBJ1-6; 7 bases map to TRBD1. V trimming: 3 bases; J trimming: 5 bases; junction bases outside the gene matches: 13. This CDR3 contains 18 residues. Germline assignment: CDR1 SGHTA and CDR2 FQGNSA. The CDR3 sequence is CASSFSPAVGQNNSPLHF. In nucleotides, the CDR3 is TGTGCCAGCAGCTTTTCGCCCGCCGTGGGACAGAATAATTCACCCCTCCACTTT.

The V gene is TRBV2, the J gene TRBJ2-2, with no clear D. Per the germline V gene, CDR1 is SNHLY and CDR2 is FYNNEI. The V end lost 6 bases, the J end lost 0 bases, and 8 bases lay between the germline ends. The CDR3 loop spans 14 amino acids. CDR3 protein: CASRKETNTGELFF. The CDR3, as DNA: TGTGCCAGCAGGAAGGAAACGAACACCGGGGAGCTGTTTTTT.

The V gene is TRBV6-5, the J gene TRBJ2-7, with a possible D match to TRBD2 (7 bases). Germline V lookup: CDR1 MNHEY, CDR2 SVGAGI. V was trimmed by 5 bases and J by 4 bases, leaving 18 bases between them. This CDR3 is 15 amino acids long. CDR3 DNA: TGTGCCAGCAGTCTGTATGGAGCGGGACAATACGAGCAGTACTTC. Encoded protein: CASSLYGAGQYEQYF.